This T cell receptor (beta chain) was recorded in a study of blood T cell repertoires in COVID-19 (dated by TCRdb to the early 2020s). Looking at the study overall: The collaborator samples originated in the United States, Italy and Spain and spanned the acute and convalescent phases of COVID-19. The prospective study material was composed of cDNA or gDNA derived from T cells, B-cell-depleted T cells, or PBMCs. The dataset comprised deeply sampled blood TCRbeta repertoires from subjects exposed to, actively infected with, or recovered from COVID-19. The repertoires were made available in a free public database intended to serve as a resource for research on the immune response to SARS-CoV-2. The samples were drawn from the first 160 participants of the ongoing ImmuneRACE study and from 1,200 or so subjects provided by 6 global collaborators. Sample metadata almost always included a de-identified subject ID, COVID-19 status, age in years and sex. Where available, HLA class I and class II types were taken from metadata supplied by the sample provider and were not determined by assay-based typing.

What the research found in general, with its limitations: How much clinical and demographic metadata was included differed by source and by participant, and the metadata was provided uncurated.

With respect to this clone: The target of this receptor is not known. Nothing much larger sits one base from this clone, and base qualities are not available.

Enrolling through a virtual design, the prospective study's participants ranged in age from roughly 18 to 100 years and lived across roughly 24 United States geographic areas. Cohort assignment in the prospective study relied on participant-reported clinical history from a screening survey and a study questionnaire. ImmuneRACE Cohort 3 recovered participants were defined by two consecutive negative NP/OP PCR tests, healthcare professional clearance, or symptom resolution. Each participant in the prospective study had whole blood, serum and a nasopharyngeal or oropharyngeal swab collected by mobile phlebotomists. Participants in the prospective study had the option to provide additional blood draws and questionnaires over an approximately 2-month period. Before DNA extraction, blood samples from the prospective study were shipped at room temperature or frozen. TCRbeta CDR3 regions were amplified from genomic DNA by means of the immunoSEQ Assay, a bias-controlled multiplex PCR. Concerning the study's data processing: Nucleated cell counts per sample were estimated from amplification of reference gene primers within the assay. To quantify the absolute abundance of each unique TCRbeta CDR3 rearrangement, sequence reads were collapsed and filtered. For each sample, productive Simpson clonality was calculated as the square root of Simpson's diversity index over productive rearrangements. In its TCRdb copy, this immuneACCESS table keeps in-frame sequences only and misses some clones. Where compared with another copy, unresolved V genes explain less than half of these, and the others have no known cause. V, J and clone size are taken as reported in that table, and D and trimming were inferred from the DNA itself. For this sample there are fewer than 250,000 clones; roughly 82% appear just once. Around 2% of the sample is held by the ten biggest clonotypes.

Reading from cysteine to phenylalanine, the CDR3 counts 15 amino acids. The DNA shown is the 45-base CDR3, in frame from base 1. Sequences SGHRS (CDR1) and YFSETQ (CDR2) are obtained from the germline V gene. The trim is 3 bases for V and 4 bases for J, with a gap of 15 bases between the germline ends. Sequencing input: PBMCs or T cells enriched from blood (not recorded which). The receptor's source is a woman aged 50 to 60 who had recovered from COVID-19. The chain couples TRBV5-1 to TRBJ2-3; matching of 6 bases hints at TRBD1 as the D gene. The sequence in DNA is TGCGCCAGCAGCTCCGGACTTCGGACAGCAGATACGCAGTATTTT. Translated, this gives CASSSGLRTADTQYF.